A single sample gave rise to the 10 T cell receptor beta chains below, sequenced in a study of blood T cell repertoires in COVID-19. Profiled with immunoSEQ multiplex PCR; TCRdb holds only in-frame clones, not every one. This repertoire shows 60,000 to 85,000 clones, 87% found once; its top ten account for about 3.4%. The sequencing sample was made of peripheral blood. All receptors derive from a woman in her forties or fifties with COVID-19, enrolled during active disease.

The table lists this clone with a few counts. The rearrangement joins TRBV9 to TRBJ2-3; D remains unclear. The CDR3 consists of 16 residues. V shed 4 bases and J shed 2 bases, with 17 bases lying between them. CDR1 and CDR2 (germline): SGDLS, YYNGEE. The CDR3 loop reads CASSPRRYPYTDTQYF. CDR3 in DNA: TGTGCCAGCAGCCCCCGCAGGTACCCTTACACAGATACGCAGTATTTT. Filled out from reference TRBV9 and TRBJ2-3, the complete variable domain reads DSGVTQTPKHLITATGQRVTLRCSPRSGDLSVYWYQQSLDQGLQFLIQYYNGEERAKGNILERFSAQQFPDLHSELNLSSLELGDSALYFCASSPRRYPYTDTQYFGPGTRLTVL.

In its sample, this clone was seen once. The chain carries TRBV28 and TRBJ2-7; TRBD2 is a possible D gene (5 bases). The CDR3 is 13 amino acids. CDR1 and CDR2 from the germline V gene are MDHEN and SYDVKM. With 10 bases removed from V and 1 base from J, the gap between germline ends came to 14 bases. DNA of the CDR3: TGTGCCACGTTAGGACTCTCTTCCTACGAGCAGTACTTC. Its protein is CATLGLSSYEQYF.

A note on this clone: Distinct nucleotide sequences in the sample also encode this CDR3. CDR3 nucleotides: TGTGCCAGCAGTAGAGGACAGATTAATTCACCCCTCCACTTT. Translating gives CASSRGQINSPLHF. V gene TRBV27 combines with J gene TRBJ1-6; tentative D call: TRBD1 (6 bases). Germline-derived CDR1 and CDR2 are MNHEY and SMNVEV (reference sequence). This CDR3 is built from 14 residues. V lost 5 bases and J 6 bases, leaving 11 bases between the germline ends.

This sequence joins TRBV30 and TRBJ1-1, with D tentatively TRBD1 (5 bases). The ends were cut back, 2 bases at V and 5 bases at J, with 15 bases in the middle. This CDR3 has 14 amino acids. Germline assignment: CDR1 GTSNPN and CDR2 SVGIG (reference sequence). This CDR3 reads CAWSSDLGGTEAFF. CDR3 bases: TGTGCCTGGAGTTCAGACCTGGGGGGGACTGAAGCTTTCTTT.

This clone is a singleton in its sample. This chain uses TRBV6-6 with TRBJ2-7; TRBD2 matches 9 bases. Losses at the gene ends were 5 bases for V and 3 bases for J; bases not matched to a gene: 14. The CDR3 totals 17 residues. Germline CDR1 MNHNY, CDR2 SVGAGI (reference sequence). The chain's CDR3 is CASSPRPPSGTDYEQYF. CDR3 bases: TGTGCCAGCAGTCCCAGGCCCCCTAGCGGGACCGACTACGAGCAGTACTTC.

J is TRBJ2-7 and V is TRBV30; D might be TRBD1 (6 bases). V dropped 5 bases and J dropped 3 bases, with 8 bases sitting between them. Germline values: CDR1 GTSNPN, CDR2 SVGIG (reference sequence). CDR3 length: 11 residues. The CDR3 spells CAWQQGYEQYF. CDR3 sequence (DNA): TGTGCCTGGCAACAGGGCTACGAGCAGTACTTC. Looking up the rest from reference TRBV30 and TRBJ2-7 gives the full variable domain: SQTIHQWPATLVQPVGSPLSLECTVEGTSNPNLYWYRQAAGRGLQLLFYSVGIGQISSEVPQNLSASRPQDRQFILSSKKLLLSDSGFYLCAWQQGYEQYFGPGTRLTVT.

This clone was detected once. V is TRBV19 and J is TRBJ2-2, with 7 bases lining up with TRBD1. Trimming cost V 7 bases and J 4 bases; bases outside gene matches: 9. The germline gives CDR1 LNHDA, CDR2 SQIVND (reference sequence). This CDR3 comprises 15 residues. CDR3 sequence (DNA): TGTGCCAGTACCCGGAAGGGGGCCGGCACCGGGGAGCTGTTTTTT. Translating it yields CASTRKGAGTGELFF.

V and J are TRBV6-5 and TRBJ2-7; TRBD2 is a possible D gene (5 bases). The CDR3 extends over 13 amino acids. V dropped 6 bases and J dropped 2 bases, with 11 bases sitting between them. The germline V gene encodes CDR1 MNHEY and CDR2 SVGAGI. The CDR3 region is CASRTPGAYEQYF. The CDR3 DNA reads TGTGCCAGCAGGACCCCCGGGGCCTACGAGCAGTACTTC.

CDR3 DNA sequence: TGTGCCAGCAGCTTCACTAGCGGGAACTATGAGCAGTTCTTC. Its translation is CASSFTSGNYEQFF. This chain joins TRBV7-2 and TRBJ2-1; 10 bases map to TRBD2. The CDR3 extends over 14 amino acids. Trimming at V came to 3 bases and at J to 8 bases, leaving 4 bases not matched to a gene. The germline gives CDR1 SGHTA, CDR2 FQGNSA.

The rearrangement links TRBV4-1 to TRBJ2-7; 10 bases align to TRBD2. This CDR3 is built from 15 residues. J was trimmed by 13 bases and V by 1 base; bases with no gene match: 13. The V gene's germline CDR1 is MGHRA and CDR2 YSYEKL. CDR3 residues: CASSQVGLAGDRRYF. For the CDR3, the DNA is TGCGCCAGCAGCCAAGTGGGGCTAGCGGGAGATAGGCGATACTTC.